These T cell receptor beta chains were read from a single sample in a study of blood T cell repertoires in COVID-19. Here immunoSEQ multiplex PCR was the method, and the copy in TCRdb shows in-frame clones only, minus some. Among approximately 380,000 clones, around 85% were seen once, and the ten largest hold under 4%. Material for sequencing was peripheral blood. These receptors originate from a woman younger than 35 with acute or convalescent COVID-19. Each CDR3 is given without its conserved first and last residue. The order of the fields is V gene, clone size, D gene, CDR3 protein. A D gene is named only where the DNA matches it firmly. Size tells how often a clone was seen (once, few, many) or the class of an expanded clone, and some rows leave it out.

TRBV7-8 | - | TRBD1 | ASSLDRWDEKLF
TRBV5-6 | - | TRBD2 | ASSFSPRSGGRETQY
TRBV18 | - | - | ASSPGQKENSPLH
TRBV5-5 | - | - | ASSLAESDTQY
TRBV7-6 | - | - | ASSSLSDTQY
TRBV15 | once | - | ATSREEGIGYGYT
TRBV9 | - | - | ASSQRAGSGANVLT
TRBV24-1 | - | TRBD2 | ATSDLASGGRSSYNEQF
TRBV5-1 | - | TRBD2 | ASSLEGSGGPRGATQY
TRBV6-5 | - | TRBD1 | ASSYSTGAGTEAF
TRBV27 | few | - | ASSLGSGWPQH
TRBV5-1 | - | - | ASSLIAPTPYNEQF
TRBV5-5 | - | TRBD2 | ASMGRDYRPTLSYNEQF
TRBV19 | - | - | ASSNGVAEAF
TRBV4-2 | few | TRBD2 | ASSPGLAGGDTDTQY
TRBV5-1 | - | TRBD1 | ASSLNDRGREQY
TRBV2 | - | TRBD2 | ASSEGAGGVLYEQY
TRBV6-2/TRBV6-3 | - | - | ASSYLQGNGYT
TRBV9 | - | - | ASSVSSSNQPQH
TRBV7-8 | - | - | ASSLDGARNTIY
TRBV2 | - | TRBD2 | ASSSDSGGANEQF
TRBV5-5 | - | TRBD1 | ASSLVGTGVGGNTIY
TRBV3-1/TRBV3-2 | - | - | ASSVRDNPDEKLF
TRBV6-4 | - | TRBD1 | ASSEGRGVNNSPLH
TRBV19 | - | TRBD1 | ASSPNGTGGRKLF
TRBV14 | - | - | ASSQDAFYGYT
TRBV4-1 | - | - | ASSQDVRPGNTEAF
TRBV11-2 | - | - | ASTFGRGTEAF
TRBV20-1 | - | - | SASSGGNRGYTEAF
TRBV6-5 | - | - | ASSYLTGRPGELF
TRBV3-1/TRBV3-2 | once | TRBD1 | ASTDKGTGDEKLF
TRBV7-3 | - | - | ASSLRPTGDTQY
TRBV5-6 | - | TRBD1 | ASSYPLDRGREKLF
TRBV5-3 | once | - | ARSSSGSSYNSPLH
TRBV6-2/TRBV6-3 | - | TRBD1 | ASSYLGQGADEQY
TRBV30 | few | - | AWSRTNQPQH
TRBV24-1 | - | TRBD1 | ATSDSRQGVLTEAF
TRBV5-1 | - | TRBD1 | ASSGGQGAETQY
TRBV13 | - | - | ASSSPQGSPGSGANVLT
TRBV4-2 | - | TRBD1 | ASSQGGQASGNTIY
TRBV7-9 | - | TRBD2 | ASSPVAGGDYEQY
TRBV2 | - | TRBD1 | ASRGDSTNTEAF
TRBV9 | once | TRBD2 | ASSVAKTSGRRSEQF
TRBV5-6 | - | - | ASSPPRGWEETQY
TRBV5-1 | few | - | ASSLEGGSYGYT
TRBV5-1 | - | - | ASSLGGASYNEQF
TRBV19 | - | - | ASSIWGRDSNQPQH
TRBV28 | - | TRBD1 | ASSPTGFGYEQY
TRBV6-5 | - | - | ASGQGFSNQPQH
TRBV7-2 | few | - | ASSLVAGPNYGYT
TRBV4-1 | - | - | ASSQYLAGSTDTQY
TRBV28 | - | TRBD1 | ASSLQDRSYNEQF
TRBV30 | - | - | AWRWGRTNEKLF